What follows describes a single T cell receptor beta chain. Its antigen is unknown. Clones were read by immunoSEQ multiplex PCR, and TCRdb kept only the in-frame ones, dropping some. The table lists some 35,000 clones, approximately 90% of them singletons. CDR1 is SGHNT and CDR2 is YENEEA in the germline V gene. The CDR3 runs to 13 residues. Between the trimmed V and J ends, which lost 2 bases and 5 bases, there was a span of 9 bases. This sample stems from a study of monozygotic twins with cystic fibrosis. Study-wide background: With about 15 PCR cycles, barcoded libraries came from around 3 micrograms of fragmented DNA. The study's findings and limits: Unrelated CF individuals shared fewer identical clonotypes than monozygotic CF twins. Age, concordance and disease severity did not associate with shared CDR3 numbers.

Sequenced material: blood. The genes are TRBV11-3 and TRBJ2-5; D is possibly TRBD2 (6 bases). The receptor was derived from a boy aged 2-15 years with cystic fibrosis. In nucleotides, the CDR3 is TGTGCCAGCAGCTTATCGGGGGTGGAGACCCAGTACTTC. Amino acid sequence: CASSLSGVETQYF. The full variable domain, completed using reference TRBV11-3 and TRBJ2-5, is EAGVVQSPRYKIIEKKQPVAFWCNPISGHNTLYWYLQNLGQGPELLIRYENEEAVDDSQLPKDRFSAERLKGVDSTLKIQPAELGDSAVYLCASSLSGVETQYFGPGTRLLVL.